A selection of T cell receptor beta chains follows, all from one sample in a study of blood T cell repertoires in COVID-19. The method was immunoSEQ multiplex PCR; TCRdb's version includes in-frame clones alone and lacks a portion of them. The sample consists of 210,000 or so clones, about 86% of them appearing once. Material: PBMCs or T cells enriched from blood (not recorded which). Receptor source: a woman in her forties or fifties in a cohort exposed to, infected with or recovered from COVID-19 (not recorded which). Both conserved end residues are part of each CDR3. The D gene is left open where the match is weak.

D	V	J	CDR3
.	TRBV18	TRBJ1-2	CASSPGEGYGYTF
.	TRBV9	TRBJ2-2	CASSSQNTGELFF
.	TRBV28	TRBJ1-4	CASSPNSFNEKLFF
.	TRBV7-8	TRBJ1-2	CASSLGPAEGYGYTF
.	TRBV5-5	TRBJ2-7	CASSLAPWSNEQYF
.	TRBV3-1/TRBV3-2	TRBJ2-7	CASSQMSRGYEQYF
.	TRBV14	TRBJ1-1	CATKGGANTEAFF
.	TRBV18	TRBJ1-5	CASSRDNNQPQHF
.	TRBV6-2/TRBV6-3	TRBJ1-1	CASSYSGGSMNTEAFF
.	TRBV6-5	TRBJ2-5	CASSYVQAAKQETQYF
.	TRBV19	TRBJ1-1	CASRDRSPEAFF
.	TRBV19	TRBJ1-2	CASSMWGRVPDGYTF
TRBD2	TRBV11-3	TRBJ2-3	CASSLERGSLNF
TRBD2	TRBV7-9	TRBJ2-1	CASSPTRTSTDEQFF
TRBD1	TRBV28	TRBJ1-5	CASIISGQGIQPQHF
.	TRBV4-1	TRBJ1-4	CASSQDRGLSNEKLFF
TRBD2	TRBV9	TRBJ2-1	CASSVSGTRSYNEQFF
.	TRBV4-1	TRBJ2-2	CASSQIAGIANTGELFF
.	TRBV6-5	TRBJ1-2	CANREAANYGYTF
.	TRBV2	TRBJ1-6	CASTAGGGHPYNSPLHF
.	TRBV5-1	TRBJ1-4	CASSLLGRSSGNEKLFF
.	TRBV5-6	TRBJ1-6	CASSLVGRSDSPLHF
TRBD1	TRBV7-2	TRBJ2-2	CASSRNRGPNTGELFF
.	TRBV5-5	TRBJ1-1	CASSLGGRDTEAFF
.	TRBV5-1	TRBJ2-7	CASSITGIYEQYF
TRBD2	TRBV7-2	TRBJ2-2	CASSLQGFGGAGELFF
.	TRBV7-2	TRBJ1-2	CASSFRGDGYTF
.	TRBV5-1	TRBJ1-2	CASSLAGGLGYTF
TRBD1	TRBV6-5	TRBJ1-2	CASSYTTGGKYGYTF
.	TRBV18	TRBJ1-4	CASSPGLGSNEKLFF
TRBD2	TRBV7-2	TRBJ2-7	CASSLNGGATVYEQYF
.	TRBV30	TRBJ1-1	CAWSNSRGTEAFF
.	TRBV18	TRBJ1-6	CASPGGLHF
.	TRBV7-2	TRBJ2-7	CASSLLRRTGEQYF
.	TRBV7-2	TRBJ2-7	CASSSLRATQAGSF
TRBD1	TRBV9	TRBJ1-2	CASSVLTGDRNYGYTF
TRBD1	TRBV5-1	TRBJ1-1	CASSSDRGQTEAFF
.	TRBV7-5	TRBJ2-1	CARSRRLDYNEQFF